This TCR beta chain was sequenced in a study of T cell repertoires in cytomegalovirus infection. Study overall: Carrying CMV and the relevant HLA type showed in public TCR beta signatures.

One entry per CDR3 protein results from TCRdb running MiXCR on the reads. Of approximately 990,000 distinct CDR3 sequences in the sample, 31% were seen once. Germline CDR1 SGHTA, CDR2 FQGNSA. CDR3 length: 15 residues. Trimming cost V 3 bases and J 7 bases; bases outside gene matches: 10. The study's findings and limits: The ex vivo response was dominated by HLA-C-restricted CMV-specific TCR beta clonotypes.

This clonotype was picked up many times. Its target is unknown. This sequence originates from a human donor in good health (CMV status not recorded). Some clones in this sample may be carry-over from other donors' samples. The sample consisted of cultured CD8+ T cells from PBMCs, taken from culture after CMV antigen stimulation. J is TRBJ2-7 and V is TRBV7-2; 9 bases align to TRBD1. This chain's CDR3 is CASSFSQGASGEQYV. The CDR3 bases are TGTGCCAGCAGCTTCTCACAGGGGGCGTCTGGGGAGCAGTACGTC.